This TCR beta chain was sequenced for a study of response to subunit inactivated influenza vaccine. Study-level points and caveats: Seasonal influenza vaccination, on each occasion, was suggested by the authors to recruit few new T cells.

In the case of this clonotype: The antigen remains undetermined.

TCRdb reprocessed the RT-PCR reads with MiXCR, giving one entry per CDR3 protein. The data hold approximately 520,000 distinct CDR3 sequences, with about 15% observed a single time. CDR1 is DFQATT, CDR2 SNEGSKA, per germline (reference sequence). This CDR3 region has 13 residues. V was pared by 3 bases and J by 0 bases, with 6 bases between. This sequence was found in a man aged 50 to 69 who received an inactivated influenza vaccine. The chain carries TRBV20-1 and TRBJ2-1; D gene uncertain. Sequenced here: CD4+ T cells sorted from PBMCs, sampled around 25 months after vaccination. CDR3 in DNA: TGCAGTGCTAGCGGCCGCTCCTACAATGAGCAGTTCTTC. Translation gives CSASGRSYNEQFF.